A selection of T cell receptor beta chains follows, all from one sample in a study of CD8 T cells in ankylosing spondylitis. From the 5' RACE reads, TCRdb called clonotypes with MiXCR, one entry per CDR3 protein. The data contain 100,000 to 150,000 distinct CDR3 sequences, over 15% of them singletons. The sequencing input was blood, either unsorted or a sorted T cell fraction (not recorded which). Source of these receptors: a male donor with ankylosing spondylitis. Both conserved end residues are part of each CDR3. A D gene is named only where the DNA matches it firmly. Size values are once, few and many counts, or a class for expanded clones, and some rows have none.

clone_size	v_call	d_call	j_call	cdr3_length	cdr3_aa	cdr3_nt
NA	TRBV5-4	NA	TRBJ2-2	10	CASGTGELFF	TGTGCCAGCGGAACCGGGGAGCTGTTTTTT
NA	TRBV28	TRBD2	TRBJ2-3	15	CASRGTSGLSDTQYF	TGTGCCAGCAGGGGGACTAGCGGGTTGTCAGATACGCAGTATTTT
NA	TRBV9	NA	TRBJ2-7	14	CASSVGNRAYEQYF	TGTGCCAGCAGCGTAGGGAACAGGGCCTACGAGCAGTACTTC
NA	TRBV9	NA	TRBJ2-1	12	CASSVLDNEQFF	TGTGCCAGCAGCGTACTGGACAATGAGCAGTTCTTC
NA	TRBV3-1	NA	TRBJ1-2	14	CASSQDSRLYGYTF	TGTGCCAGCAGCCAAGATTCCAGGCTCTATGGCTACACCTTC
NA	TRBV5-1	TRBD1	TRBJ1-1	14	CASSSGQGYTEAFF	TGCGCCAGCAGCTCCGGACAGGGCTACACTGAAGCTTTCTTT
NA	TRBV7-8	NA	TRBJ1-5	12	CASSLAHQPQHF	TGTGCCAGCAGCTTAGCCCATCAGCCCCAGCATTTT
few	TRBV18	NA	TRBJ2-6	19	CASSPTTGRAHSGANVLTF	TGTGCCAGCTCACCTACGACTGGTCGGGCCCACTCTGGGGCCAACGTCCTGACTTTC
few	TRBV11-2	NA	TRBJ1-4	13	CASSPAGSEKLFF	TGTGCCAGCAGCCCAGCTGGGTCGGAAAAACTGTTTTTT
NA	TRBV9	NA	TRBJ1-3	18	CASSVHSGRGGTGNTIYF	TGTGCCAGCAGCGTACATTCCGGTCGGGGGGGAACTGGAAACACCATATATTTT
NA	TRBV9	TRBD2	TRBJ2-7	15	CASSVTAGGAYEQYF	TGTGCCAGCAGCGTAACAGCGGGAGGTGCCTACGAGCAGTACTTC
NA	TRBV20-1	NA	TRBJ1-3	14	CSANTGGHGNTIYF	TGCAGTGCCAATACCGGGGGGCACGGAAACACCATATATTTT
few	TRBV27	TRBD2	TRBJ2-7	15	CASSLWTSGSSEQYF	TGTGCCAGCAGTTTATGGACTAGCGGTTCAAGCGAGCAGTACTTC
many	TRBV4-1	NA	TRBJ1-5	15	CASSQAETVHQPQHF	TGCGCCAGCAGCCAAGCAGAGACAGTACATCAGCCCCAGCATTTT
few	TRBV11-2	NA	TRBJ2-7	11	CAVRGGNEQYF	TGTGCCGTCAGGGGGGGTAACGAGCAGTACTTC
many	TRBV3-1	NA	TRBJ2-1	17	CASSHEGGTSSYNEQFF	TGTGCCAGCAGTCATGAGGGCGGGACGAGCTCCTACAATGAGCAGTTCTTC
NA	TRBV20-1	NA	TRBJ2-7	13	CSARTLWTYEQYF	TGCAGTGCCCGGACTCTCTGGACCTACGAGCAGTACTTC
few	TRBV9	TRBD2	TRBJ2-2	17	CASSPYNAGGSTGELFF	TGTGCCAGCAGCCCTTATAATGCGGGAGGCAGCACCGGGGAGCTGTTTTTT
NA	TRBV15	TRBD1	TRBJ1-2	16	CATSRDLGTGTYGYTF	TGTGCCACCAGCAGAGATCTGGGGACAGGAACATATGGCTACACCTTC
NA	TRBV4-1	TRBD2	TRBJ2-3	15	CASSPRSGNTDTQYF	TGCGCCAGCAGCCCCCGTAGCGGGAACACAGATACGCAGTATTTT
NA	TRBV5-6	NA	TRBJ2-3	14	CASSSDGFSDTQYF	TGTGCCAGCAGCTCGGACGGGTTCTCAGATACGCAGTATTTT
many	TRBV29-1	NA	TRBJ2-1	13	CSVESVWAGEQFF	TGCAGCGTTGAATCAGTATGGGCTGGAGAGCAGTTCTTC
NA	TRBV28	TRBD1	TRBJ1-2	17	CASSLAGTARFGGNYTF	TGTGCCAGCAGTTTAGCAGGGACAGCTCGTTTCGGCGGCAACTACACCTTC
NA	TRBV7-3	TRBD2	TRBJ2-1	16	CASSPAGAPTYNEQFF	TGTGCCAGCAGCCCAGCGGGGGCACCCACCTACAATGAGCAGTTCTTC
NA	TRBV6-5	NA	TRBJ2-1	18	CASSYSSTIPSSYNEQFF	TGTGCCAGCAGTTACTCGAGCACCATCCCGAGCTCCTACAATGAGCAGTTCTTC
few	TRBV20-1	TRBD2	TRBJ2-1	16	CSAHGLAGGTYNEQFF	TGCAGTGCTCATGGACTAGCGGGAGGGACCTACAATGAGCAGTTCTTC
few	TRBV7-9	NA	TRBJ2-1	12	CASSLGLLEQFF	TGTGCCAGCAGCTTAGGACTACTCGAGCAGTTCTTC
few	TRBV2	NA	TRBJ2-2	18	CASSVNRGLSSGIGELFF	TGTGCCAGCAGTGTTAACCGGGGCCTTAGCTCTGGTATCGGGGAGCTGTTTTTT
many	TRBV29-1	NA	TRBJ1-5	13	CSVGPTSNQPQHF	TGCAGCGTTGGCCCAACTAGCAATCAGCCCCAGCATTTT
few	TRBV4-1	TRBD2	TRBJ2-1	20	CASSSPDAGLAGETHNEQFF	TGCGCCAGCAGCTCCCCAGATGCGGGACTAGCGGGAGAAACCCACAATGAGCAGTTCTTC
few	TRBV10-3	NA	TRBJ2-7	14	CAISEFKGFYEQYF	TGTGCCATCAGTGAGTTTAAGGGTTTCTACGAGCAGTACTTC
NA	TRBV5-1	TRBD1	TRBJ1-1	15	CASSILRGLGTEAFF	TGCGCCAGCAGCATACTCAGGGGGCTCGGCACTGAAGCTTTCTTT
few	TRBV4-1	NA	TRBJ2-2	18	CASSQVRDTSTNTGELFF	TGCGCCAGCAGCCAAGTTAGGGACACCAGTACGAACACCGGGGAGCTGTTTTTT
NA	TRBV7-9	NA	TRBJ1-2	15	CASSTAGGRSEGYTF	TGTGCCAGCAGCACCGCCGGGGGCAGGTCCGAAGGCTACACCTTC
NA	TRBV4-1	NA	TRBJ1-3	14	CASSQASLGNTIYF	TGCGCCAGCAGCCAAGCGAGTCTTGGAAACACCATATATTTT
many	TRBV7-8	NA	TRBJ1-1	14	CASSLVRENTEAFF	TGTGCCAGCAGCTTAGTCAGGGAGAACACTGAAGCTTTCTTT
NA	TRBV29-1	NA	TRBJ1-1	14	CSVVEVGMNTEAFF	TGCAGCGTGGTCGAGGTAGGCATGAACACTGAAGCTTTCTTT
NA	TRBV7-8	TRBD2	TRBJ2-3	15	CASLTSGTITDTQYF	TGTGCCAGCTTGACTAGCGGGACCATCACAGATACGCAGTATTTT
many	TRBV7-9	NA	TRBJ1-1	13	CASVPTVNTEAFF	TGTGCCAGCGTACCGACAGTGAACACTGAAGCTTTCTTT
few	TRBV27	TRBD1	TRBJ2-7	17	CASSPWTGGTFNDEQYF	TGTGCCAGCAGTCCCTGGACAGGGGGCACATTTAATGACGAGCAGTACTTC
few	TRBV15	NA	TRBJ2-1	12	CATSRVGNEQFF	TGTGCCACCAGCAGAGTGGGAAACGAGCAGTTCTTC
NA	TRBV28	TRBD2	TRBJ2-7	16	CASSLHSGLAGYEQYF	TGTGCCAGCAGTCTTCACTCTGGCCTAGCGGGCTACGAGCAGTACTTC
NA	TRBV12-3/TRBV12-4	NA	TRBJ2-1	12	CASSLLGREQFF	TGTGCCAGCAGCTTACTCGGGCGTGAGCAGTTCTTC
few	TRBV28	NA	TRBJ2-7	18	CASSLRAGAIYPDGEQYF	TGTGCCAGCAGCCTTAGGGCAGGGGCAATATACCCAGATGGCGAGCAGTACTTC
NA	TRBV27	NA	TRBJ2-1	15	CASSLPAYRDNEQFF	TGTGCCAGCAGTCTGCCTGCGTATCGTGACAATGAGCAGTTCTTC
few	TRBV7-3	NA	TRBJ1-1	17	CASSLFGQGPMNTEAFF	TGTGCCAGCAGCTTATTCGGGCAGGGGCCCATGAACACTGAAGCTTTCTTT
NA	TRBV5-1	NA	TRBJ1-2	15	CASSLGQRDNRGYTF	TGCGCCAGCAGCTTGGGGCAACGGGATAATCGTGGCTACACCTTC
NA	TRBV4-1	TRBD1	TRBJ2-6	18	CASSQIDRVLTGANVLTF	TGCGCCAGCAGCCAGATCGACAGGGTTTTAACTGGGGCCAACGTCCTGACTTTC
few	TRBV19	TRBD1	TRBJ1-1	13	CASRTGRNTEAFF	TGTGCCAGTCGGACAGGGCGGAACACTGAAGCTTTCTTT
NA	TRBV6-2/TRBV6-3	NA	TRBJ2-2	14	CASSYPGGSGELFF	TGTGCCAGCAGTTACCCGGGGGGCTCCGGGGAGCTGTTTTTT
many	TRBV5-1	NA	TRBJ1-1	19	CASSLVGSGRHTLNTEAFF	TGCGCCAGCAGCTTGGTAGGCTCCGGACGACATACCTTGAACACTGAAGCTTTCTTT
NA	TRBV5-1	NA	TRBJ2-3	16	CASSLFRGRGTDTQYF	TGCGCCAGCAGCTTGTTCAGGGGAAGGGGCACAGATACGCAGTATTTT
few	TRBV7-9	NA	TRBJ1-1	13	CASSTGTKAEAFF	TGTGCCAGCAGCACTGGGACAAAAGCCGAAGCTTTCTTT
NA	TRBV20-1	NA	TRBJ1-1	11	CSAKLGTEAFF	TGCAGTGCTAAGTTGGGCACTGAAGCTTTCTTT
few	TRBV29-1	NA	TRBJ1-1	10	CSVAGAEAFF	TGCAGCGTTGCGGGGGCTGAAGCTTTCTTT